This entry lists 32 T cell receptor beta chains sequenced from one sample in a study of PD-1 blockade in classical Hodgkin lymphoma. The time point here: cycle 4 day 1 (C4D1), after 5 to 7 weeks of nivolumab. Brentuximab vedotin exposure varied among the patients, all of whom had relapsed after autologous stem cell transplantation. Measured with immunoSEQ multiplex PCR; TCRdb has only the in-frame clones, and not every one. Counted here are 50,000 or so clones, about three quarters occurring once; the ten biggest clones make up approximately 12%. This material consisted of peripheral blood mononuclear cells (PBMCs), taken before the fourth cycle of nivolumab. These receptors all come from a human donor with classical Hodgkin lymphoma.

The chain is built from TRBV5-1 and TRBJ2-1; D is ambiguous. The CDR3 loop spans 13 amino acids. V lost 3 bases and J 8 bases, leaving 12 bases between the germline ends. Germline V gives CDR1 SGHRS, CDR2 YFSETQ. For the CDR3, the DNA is TGCGCCAGCAGCTCCCCTCAGGTACATGAGCAGTTCTTC. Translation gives CASSSPQVHEQFF.

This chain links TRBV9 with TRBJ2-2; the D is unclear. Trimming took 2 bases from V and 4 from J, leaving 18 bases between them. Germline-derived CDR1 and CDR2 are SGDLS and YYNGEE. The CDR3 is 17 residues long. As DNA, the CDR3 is TGTGCCAGCAGCGTGCCAAGTAGGGCGGCCAGCACCGGGGAGCTGTTTTTT. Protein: CASSVPSRAASTGELFF. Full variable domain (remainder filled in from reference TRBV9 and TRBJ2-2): DSGVTQTPKHLITATGQRVTLRCSPRSGDLSVYWYQQSLDQGLQFLIQYYNGEERAKGNILERFSAQQFPDLHSELNLSSLELGDSALYFCASSVPSRAASTGELFFGEGSRLTVL.

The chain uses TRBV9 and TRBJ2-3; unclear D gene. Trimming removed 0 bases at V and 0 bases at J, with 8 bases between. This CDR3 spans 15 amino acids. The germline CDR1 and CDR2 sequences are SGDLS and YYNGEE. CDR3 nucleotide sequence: TGTGCCAGCAGCGTAGCCTCAGCCAGCACAGATACGCAGTATTTT. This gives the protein CASSVASASTDTQYF. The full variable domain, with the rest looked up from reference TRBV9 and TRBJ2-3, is DSGVTQTPKHLITATGQRVTLRCSPRSGDLSVYWYQQSLDQGLQFLIQYYNGEERAKGNILERFSAQQFPDLHSELNLSSLELGDSALYFCASSVASASTDTQYFGPGTRLTVL.

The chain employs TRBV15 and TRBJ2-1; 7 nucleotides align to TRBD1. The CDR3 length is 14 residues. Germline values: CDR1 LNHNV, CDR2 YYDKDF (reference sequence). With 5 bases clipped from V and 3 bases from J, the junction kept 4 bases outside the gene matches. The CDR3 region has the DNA TGTGCCACCAGCGTATGGGACAGCTACAATGAGCAGTTCTTC. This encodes CATSVWDSYNEQFF.

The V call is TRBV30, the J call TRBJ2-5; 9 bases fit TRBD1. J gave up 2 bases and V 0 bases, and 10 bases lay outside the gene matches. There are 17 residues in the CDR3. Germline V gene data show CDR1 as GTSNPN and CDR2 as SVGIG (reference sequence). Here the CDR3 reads CAWSVLGQGYLQETQYF. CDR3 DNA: TGTGCCTGGAGTGTACTGGGACAGGGATATTTGCAAGAGACCCAGTACTTC.

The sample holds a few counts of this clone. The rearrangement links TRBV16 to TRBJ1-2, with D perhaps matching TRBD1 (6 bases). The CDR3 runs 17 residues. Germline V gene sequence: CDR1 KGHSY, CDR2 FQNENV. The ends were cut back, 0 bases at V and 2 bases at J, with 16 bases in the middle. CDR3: CASSQSVGRGLNYGYTF. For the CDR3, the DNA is TGTGCCAGCAGCCAATCGGTAGGCCGGGGGCTGAACTATGGCTACACCTTC.

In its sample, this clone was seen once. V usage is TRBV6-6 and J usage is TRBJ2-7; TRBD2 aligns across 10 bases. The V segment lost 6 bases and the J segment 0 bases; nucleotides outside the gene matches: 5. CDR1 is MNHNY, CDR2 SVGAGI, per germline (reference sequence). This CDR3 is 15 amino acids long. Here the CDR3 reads CASSAGLADSYEQYF. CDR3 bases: TGTGCCAGCAGCGCCGGACTAGCGGACTCCTACGAGCAGTACTTC.

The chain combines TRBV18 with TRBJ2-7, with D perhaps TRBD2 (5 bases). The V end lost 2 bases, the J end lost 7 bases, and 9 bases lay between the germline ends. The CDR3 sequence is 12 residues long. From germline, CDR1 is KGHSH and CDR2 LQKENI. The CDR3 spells CASSPAGGEQYF. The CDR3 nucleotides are TGTGCCAGCTCACCAGCAGGAGGTGAGCAGTACTTC. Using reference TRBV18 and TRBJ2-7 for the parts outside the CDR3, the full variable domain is NAGVMQNPRHLVRRRGQEARLRCSPMKGHSHVYWYRQLPEEGLKFMVYLQKENIIDESGMPKERFSAEFPKEGPSILRIQQVVRGDSAAYFCASSPAGGEQYFGPGTRLTVT.

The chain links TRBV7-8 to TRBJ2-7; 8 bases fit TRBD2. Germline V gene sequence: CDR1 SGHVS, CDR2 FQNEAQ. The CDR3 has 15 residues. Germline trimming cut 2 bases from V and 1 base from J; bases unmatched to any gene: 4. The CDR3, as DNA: TGTGCCAGCAGCTTACGGGAGGGGGTGTCCTACGAGCAGTACTTC. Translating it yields CASSLREGVSYEQYF.

The CDR3 reads CASSGLGGRNEQYF. Written as DNA, the CDR3 is TGTGCCAGCAGTGGCCTCGGGGGGAGGAACGAGCAGTACTTC. The V and J genes are TRBV25-1 and TRBJ2-7; TRBD2 matches at 7 bases. Per the germline V gene, CDR1 is MGHDK and CDR2 is SYGVNS. V gave up 4 bases and J gave up 5 bases; unmatched junction bases: 8. This CDR3 comprises 14 residues.

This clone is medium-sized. The CDR3 reads CASSPGTGSYGYTF. Written as DNA, the CDR3 is TGTGCCAGCTCACCGGGGACAGGATCCTATGGCTACACCTTC. The chain has TRBV18 and TRBJ1-2; 8 positions agree with TRBD1. CDR1 is KGHSH, CDR2 LQKENI, per germline. Germline trimming cut 3 bases from V and 4 bases from J; bases unmatched to any gene: 4. This CDR3 contains 14 residues.

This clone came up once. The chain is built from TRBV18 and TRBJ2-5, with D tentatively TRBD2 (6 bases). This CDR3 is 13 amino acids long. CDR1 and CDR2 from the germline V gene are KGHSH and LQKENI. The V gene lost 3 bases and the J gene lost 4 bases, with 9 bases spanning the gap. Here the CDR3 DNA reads TGTGCCAGCTCACCCCCCGGGGGAGAGACCCAGTACTTC. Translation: CASSPPGGETQYF.

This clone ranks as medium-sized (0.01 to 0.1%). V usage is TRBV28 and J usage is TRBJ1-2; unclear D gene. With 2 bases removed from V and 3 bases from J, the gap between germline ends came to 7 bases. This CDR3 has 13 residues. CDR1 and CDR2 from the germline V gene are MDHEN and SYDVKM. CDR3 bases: TGTGCCAGCAGTTTAGCCGGGGACTATGGCTACACCTTC. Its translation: CASSLAGDYGYTF.

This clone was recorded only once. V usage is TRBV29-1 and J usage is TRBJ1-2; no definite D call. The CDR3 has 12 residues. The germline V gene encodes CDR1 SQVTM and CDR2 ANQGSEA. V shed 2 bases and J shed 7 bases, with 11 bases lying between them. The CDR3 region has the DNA TGCAGCGTTGAATTTGGGAATCGTGGCTACACCTTC. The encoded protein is CSVEFGNRGYTF.

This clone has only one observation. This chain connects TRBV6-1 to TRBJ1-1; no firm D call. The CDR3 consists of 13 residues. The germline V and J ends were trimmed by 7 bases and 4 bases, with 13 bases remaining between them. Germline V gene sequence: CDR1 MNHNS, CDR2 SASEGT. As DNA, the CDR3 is TGTGCCAGCACCCGATTGGTGGGCACTGAAGCTTTCTTT. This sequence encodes CASTRLVGTEAFF.

The CDR3 DNA reads as TGTGCCAGCAGTTACGGCAGCGGGAGTGGATACGAGCAGTACTTC. Translated: CASSYGSGSGYEQYF. The chain carries TRBV6-6 and TRBJ2-7, with TRBD2 matching over 8 bases. Trimming took 2 bases from V and 4 from J; bases not matched to a gene: 7. The length of the CDR3 is 15 residues. Germline loops: CDR1 MNHNY, CDR2 SVGAGI (reference sequence).

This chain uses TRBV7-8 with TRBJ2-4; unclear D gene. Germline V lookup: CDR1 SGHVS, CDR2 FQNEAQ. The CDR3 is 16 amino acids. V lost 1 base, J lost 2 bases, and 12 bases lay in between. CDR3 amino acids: CASSLDRVPSKNIQYF. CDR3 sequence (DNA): TGTGCCAGCAGCTTAGATCGGGTTCCGTCCAAAAACATTCAGTACTTC. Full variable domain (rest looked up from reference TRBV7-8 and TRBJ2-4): GAGVSQSPRYKVAKRGQDVALRCDPISGHVSLFWYQQALGQGPEFLTYFQNEAQLDKSGLPSDRFFAERPEGSVSTLKIQRTQQEDSAVYLCASSLDRVPSKNIQYFGAGTRLSVL.

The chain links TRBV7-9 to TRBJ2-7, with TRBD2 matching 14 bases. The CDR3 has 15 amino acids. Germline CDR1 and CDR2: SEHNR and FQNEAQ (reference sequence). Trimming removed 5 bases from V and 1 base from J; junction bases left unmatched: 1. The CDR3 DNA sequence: TGTGCCAGCAGCGGACTAGCGGGAGGTTCCTACGAGCAGTACTTC. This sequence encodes CASSGLAGGSYEQYF. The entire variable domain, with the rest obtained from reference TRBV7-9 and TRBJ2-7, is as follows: DTGVSQNPRHKITKRGQNVTFRCDPISEHNRLYWYRQTLGQGPEFLTYFQNEAQLEKSRLLSDRFSAERPKGSFSTLEIQRTEQGDSAMYLCASSGLAGGSYEQYFGPGTRLTVT.

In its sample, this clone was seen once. The CDR3 loop is CASSPTLQGYEQYF. The CDR3 bases are TGTGCCAGCAGCCCTACCTTACAGGGCTACGAGCAGTACTTC. The V call is TRBV28, the J call TRBJ2-7; D is possibly TRBD1 (6 bases). Between the trimmed V and J ends, which lost 6 bases and 3 bases, there was a span of 15 bases. CDR3 length equals 14 residues. Per germline, CDR1 MDHEN and CDR2 SYDVKM.

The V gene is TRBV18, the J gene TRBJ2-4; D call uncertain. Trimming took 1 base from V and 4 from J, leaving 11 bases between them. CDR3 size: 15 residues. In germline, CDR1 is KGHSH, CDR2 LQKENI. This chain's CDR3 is CASSPRAGPKNIQYF. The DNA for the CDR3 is TGTGCCAGCTCACCACGAGCCGGGCCAAAAAACATTCAGTACTTC.

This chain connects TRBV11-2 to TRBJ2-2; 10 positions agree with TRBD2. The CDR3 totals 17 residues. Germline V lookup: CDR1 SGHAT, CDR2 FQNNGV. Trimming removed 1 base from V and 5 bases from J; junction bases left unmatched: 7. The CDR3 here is CASSLVGRTSGTGELFF. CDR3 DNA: TGTGCCAGCAGCTTAGTAGGTCGGACTAGCGGTACCGGGGAGCTGTTTTTT.

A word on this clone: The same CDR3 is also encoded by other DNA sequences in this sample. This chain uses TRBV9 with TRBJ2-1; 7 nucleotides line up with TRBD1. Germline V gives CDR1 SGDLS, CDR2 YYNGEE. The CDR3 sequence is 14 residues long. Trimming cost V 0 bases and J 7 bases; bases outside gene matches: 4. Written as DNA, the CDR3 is TGTGCCAGCAGCGTAGCCACGACAGGGAATGAGCAGTTCTTC. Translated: CASSVATTGNEQFF.

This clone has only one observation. The CDR3 protein is CASSRRSYNSPLHF. CDR3 nucleotide sequence: TGTGCCAGCAGTCGTAGATCCTATAATTCACCCCTCCACTTT. The J gene is TRBJ1-6, the V gene TRBV6-6; D unresolved. CDR1 is MNHNY and CDR2 is SVGAGI in the germline V gene (reference sequence). Trimming left V 5 bases short and J 1 base short, with 6 bases between. The CDR3 is 14 residues long.

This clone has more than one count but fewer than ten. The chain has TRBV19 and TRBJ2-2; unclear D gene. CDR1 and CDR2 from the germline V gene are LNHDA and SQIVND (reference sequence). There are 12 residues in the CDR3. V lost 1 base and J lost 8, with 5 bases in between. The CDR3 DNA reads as TGTGCCAGTAGTATAGGGAGTGGGGAGCTGTTTTTT. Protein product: CASSIGSGELFF.

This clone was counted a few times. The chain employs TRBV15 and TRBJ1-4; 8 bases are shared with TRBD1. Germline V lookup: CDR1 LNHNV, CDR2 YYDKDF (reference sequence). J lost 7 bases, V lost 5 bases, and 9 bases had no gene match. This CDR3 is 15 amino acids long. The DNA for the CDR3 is TGTGCCACCAGCCTCGCACAGGGGGGAGCTGAAAAACTGTTTTTT. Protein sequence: CATSLAQGGAEKLFF.

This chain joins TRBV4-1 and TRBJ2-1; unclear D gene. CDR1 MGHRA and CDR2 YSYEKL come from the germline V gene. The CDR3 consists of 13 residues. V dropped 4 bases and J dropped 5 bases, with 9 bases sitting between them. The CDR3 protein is CASSPELHNEQFF. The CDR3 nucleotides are TGCGCCAGCAGCCCGGAACTTCACAATGAGCAGTTCTTC.

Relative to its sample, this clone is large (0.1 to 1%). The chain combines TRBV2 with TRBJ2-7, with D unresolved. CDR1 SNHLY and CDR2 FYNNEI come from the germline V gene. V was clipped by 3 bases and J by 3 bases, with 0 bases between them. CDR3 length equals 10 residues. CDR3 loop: CASSDYEQYF. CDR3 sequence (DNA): TGTGCCAGCAGTGACTACGAGCAGTACTTC.

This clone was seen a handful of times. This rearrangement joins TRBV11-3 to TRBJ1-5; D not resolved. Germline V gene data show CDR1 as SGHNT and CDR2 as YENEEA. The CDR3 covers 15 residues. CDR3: CASWAVRDSNQPQHF. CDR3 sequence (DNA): TGTGCAAGTTGGGCGGTCCGGGATAGCAATCAGCCCCAGCATTTT.

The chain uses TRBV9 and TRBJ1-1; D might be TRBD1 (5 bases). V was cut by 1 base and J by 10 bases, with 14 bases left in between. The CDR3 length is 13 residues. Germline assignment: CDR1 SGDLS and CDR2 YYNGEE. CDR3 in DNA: TGTGCCAGCAGCGTACTCTCCACAGGAGGAGCTTTCTTT. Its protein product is CASSVLSTGGAFF.

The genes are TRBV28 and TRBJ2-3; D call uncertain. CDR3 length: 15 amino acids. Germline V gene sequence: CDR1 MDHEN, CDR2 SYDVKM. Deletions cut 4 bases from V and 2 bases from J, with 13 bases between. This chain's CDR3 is CASSSPPRLTDTQYF. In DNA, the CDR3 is TGTGCCAGCAGTTCCCCCCCGAGGCTCACAGATACGCAGTATTTT. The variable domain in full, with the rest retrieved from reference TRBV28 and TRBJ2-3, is DVKVTQSSRYLVKRTGEKVFLECVQDMDHENMFWYRQDPGLGLRLIYFSYDVKMKEKGDIPEGYSVSREKKERFSLILESASTNQTSMYLCASSSPPRLTDTQYFGPGTRLTVL.

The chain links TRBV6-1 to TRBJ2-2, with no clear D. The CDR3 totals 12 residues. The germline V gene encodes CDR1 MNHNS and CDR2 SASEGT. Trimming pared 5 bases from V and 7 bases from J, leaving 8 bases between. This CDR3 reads CASSTTYGELFF. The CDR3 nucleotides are TGTGCCAGCAGTACTACTTACGGGGAGCTGTTTTTT.

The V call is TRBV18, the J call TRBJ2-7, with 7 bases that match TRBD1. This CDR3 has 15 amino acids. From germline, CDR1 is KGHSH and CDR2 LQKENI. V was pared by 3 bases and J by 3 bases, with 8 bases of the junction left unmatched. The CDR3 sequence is CASSPGTATGYEQYF. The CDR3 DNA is TGTGCCAGCTCACCCGGGACAGCAACCGGCTACGAGCAGTACTTC.